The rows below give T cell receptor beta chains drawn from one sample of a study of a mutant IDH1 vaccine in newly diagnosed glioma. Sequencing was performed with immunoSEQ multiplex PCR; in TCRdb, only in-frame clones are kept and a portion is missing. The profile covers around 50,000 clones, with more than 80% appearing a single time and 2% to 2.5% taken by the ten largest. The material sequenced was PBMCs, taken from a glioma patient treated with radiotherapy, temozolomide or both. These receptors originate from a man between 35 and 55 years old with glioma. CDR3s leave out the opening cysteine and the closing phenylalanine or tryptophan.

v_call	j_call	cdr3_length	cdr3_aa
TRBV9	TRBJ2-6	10	ASSPSEGVLT
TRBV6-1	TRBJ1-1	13	ASPRPGLPNTEAF
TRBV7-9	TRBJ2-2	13	ASSDDRLNTGELF
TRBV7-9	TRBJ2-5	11	ASSLPQFETQY
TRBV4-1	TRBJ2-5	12	ASSQRWEQETQY
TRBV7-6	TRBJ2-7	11	ASSLEGTGKQY
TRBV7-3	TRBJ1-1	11	ASSLAGNTEAF
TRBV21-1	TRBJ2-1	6	ATRKQF
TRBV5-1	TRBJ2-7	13	ASSETSGGFYEQY
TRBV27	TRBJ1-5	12	ASSLLRSDQPQH
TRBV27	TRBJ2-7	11	ASTSSSTYEQY
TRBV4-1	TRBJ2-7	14	ASSQDRLASTYEQY
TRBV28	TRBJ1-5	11	ASTLYLDQPQH
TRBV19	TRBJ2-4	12	ASSTQGTRDIQY
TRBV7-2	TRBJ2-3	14	ASSLSTLGGASTQY
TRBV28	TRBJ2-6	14	ASSFRTASGANVLT
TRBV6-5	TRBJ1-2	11	ASSPGDSYGYT
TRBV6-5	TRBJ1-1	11	ASSYWENTEAF
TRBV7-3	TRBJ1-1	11	ASRTDGRGSAF
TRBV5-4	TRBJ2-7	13	ASSSGLARSYEQY
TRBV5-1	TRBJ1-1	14	ASSLGGGRQNTEAF
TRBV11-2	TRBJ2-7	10	ASSTGVYEQY
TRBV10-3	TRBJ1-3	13	AISGQGASGNTIY
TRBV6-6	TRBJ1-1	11	ASTPDPNTEAF
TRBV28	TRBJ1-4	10	ASSPPVRKLF
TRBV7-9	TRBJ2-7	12	ASTDRDRGSEQY
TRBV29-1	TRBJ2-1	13	SVEGSGPRGHEQF
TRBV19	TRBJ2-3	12	ASSMFGVTDTQY
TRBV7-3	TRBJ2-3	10	ASSPGTDTQY
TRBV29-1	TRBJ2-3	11	SAHQGGTDTQY
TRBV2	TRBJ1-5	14	ASSEAGTDSNQPQH
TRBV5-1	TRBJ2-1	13	ASSLGGTGGNEQF
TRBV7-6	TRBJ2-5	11	ASRLRGGETQY
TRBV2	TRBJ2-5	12	ASSGGSSLETQY
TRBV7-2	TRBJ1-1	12	ASSSGQVRSEAF
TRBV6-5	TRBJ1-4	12	ASSYRGPNEKLF
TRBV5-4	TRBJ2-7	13	ASSLGGNQGDEQY
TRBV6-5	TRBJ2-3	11	ASRTSSTDTQY
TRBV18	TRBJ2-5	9	ASSAQETQY
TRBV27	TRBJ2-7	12	ASSFASGSYEQY
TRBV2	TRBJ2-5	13	ASSRTLAGRETQY
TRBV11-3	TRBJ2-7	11	ASSLGWSYEQY
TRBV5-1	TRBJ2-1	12	ASGTSGTYNEQF
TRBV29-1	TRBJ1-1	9	SPSMNTEAF
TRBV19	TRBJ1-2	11	ASSSYTNYGYT
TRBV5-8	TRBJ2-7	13	ASRDTSGPRFEQY
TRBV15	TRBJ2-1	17	ATSRDSASSGRFYNEQF
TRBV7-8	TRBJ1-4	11	ASRDRGGEKLF
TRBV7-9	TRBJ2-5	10	ASSSRWETQY
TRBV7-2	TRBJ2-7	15	ASSLTSGTGSSYEQY